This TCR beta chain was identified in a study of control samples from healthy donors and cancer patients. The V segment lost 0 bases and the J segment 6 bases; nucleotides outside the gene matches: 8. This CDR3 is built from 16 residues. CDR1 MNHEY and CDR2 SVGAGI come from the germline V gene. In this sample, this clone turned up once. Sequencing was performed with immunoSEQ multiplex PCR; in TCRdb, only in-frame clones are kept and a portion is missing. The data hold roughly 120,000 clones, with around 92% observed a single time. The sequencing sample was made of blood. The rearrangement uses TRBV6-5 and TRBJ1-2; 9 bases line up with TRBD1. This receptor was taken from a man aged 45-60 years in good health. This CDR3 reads CASSYSINRGLDGYTF. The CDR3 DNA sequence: TGTGCCAGCAGTTACTCCATAAACAGGGGGCTGGATGGCTACACCTTC.